These 29 T cell receptor beta chains came from one sample sequenced in a study of T cell repertoires in cytomegalovirus infection. No antigens are known for them. TCRdb ran MiXCR on the reads and lists one entry per CDR3 protein. The data show 900,000 to 950,000 distinct CDR3 sequences, approximately 31% seen once. The sequenced sample was cultured CD8+ T cells from PBMCs, obtained from culture after CMV antigen stimulation. These receptor sequences come from a human donor in good health (CMV status not recorded). Some clones in this sample may be carry-over from other donors' samples.

Only a few counts were recorded for this clonotype. The J gene is TRBJ1-2, the V gene TRBV20-1, with 7 bases fitting TRBD1. The CDR3 is 14 residues long. V was pared by 5 bases and J by 4 bases, with 10 bases of the junction left unmatched. Germline CDR1 reads DFQATT; CDR2 reads SNEGSKA (reference sequence). CDR3 in DNA: TGCAGTGCTCCTGCCGGGACAGCTGGCTATGGCTACACCTTC. Amino acid sequence: CSAPAGTAGYGYTF.

This clonotype was seen repeatedly, ten times or more. This chain joins TRBV7-8 and TRBJ2-1; a weak D match, TRBD1 (8 bases). Germline V gene sequence: CDR1 SGHVS, CDR2 FQNEAQ. Trimming cost V 4 bases and J 1 base, with 17 bases left between them. This CDR3 spans 17 amino acids. CDR3 in DNA: TGTGCCAGCAGCTCACAGGGGGGGGAGGGTTCCTACAATGAGCAGTTCTTC. This sequence encodes CASSSQGGEGSYNEQFF.

The chain employs TRBV14 and TRBJ1-2; D might be TRBD1 (6 bases). The V end was cut by 2 bases, the J end by 6 bases, with 16 bases between. This CDR3 comprises 15 residues. From germline, CDR1 is SGHDN and CDR2 FVKESK. CDR3 bases: TGTGCCAGCAGCCAAACAGGGAGGGTTTTGGATGGCTACACCTTC. Translated, it gives CASSQTGRVLDGYTF.

The rearrangement uses TRBV24-1 and TRBJ1-2, with D tentatively TRBD1 (6 bases). The CDR3 sequence is 14 residues long. Germline V gives CDR1 KGHDR, CDR2 SFDVKD. Trimming took off 2 bases at V and 6 bases at J, with 12 bases between the two ends. CDR3 sequence (DNA): TGTGCCACCAGTGATTCCGACAGGCGGGATGGCTACACCTTC. This encodes CATSDSDRRDGYTF.

The chain's CDR3 is CASSPPGLRGTQYF. CDR3 nucleotides: TGTGCCAGCAGTCCGCCGGGACTACGTGGTACGCAGTATTTT. This chain links TRBV12-3 or TRBV12-4 with TRBJ2-3; 7 nucleotides match TRBD2. CDR3 length equals 14 residues. The J segment lost 8 bases and the V segment lost 5 bases, leaving 10 bases of the junction unmatched.

V is TRBV3-1 and J is TRBJ2-4, with D possibly being TRBD1 or TRBD2 (5 bases each). The V gene lost 0 bases and the J gene lost 3 bases, with 9 bases spanning the gap. This CDR3 contains 15 residues. Germline CDR1 reads LGHDT; CDR2 reads YNNKEL (reference sequence). The CDR3 nucleotides are TGTGCCAGCAGCCAAGAGTGGGGGTTCAAAAACATTCAGTACTTC. This sequence encodes CASSQEWGFKNIQYF. The full variable domain, completed using reference TRBV3-1 and TRBJ2-4, is DTAVSQTPKYLVTQMGNDKSIKCEQNLGHDTMYWYKQDSKKFLKIMFSYNNKELIINETVPNRFSPKSPDKAHLNLHINSLELGDSAVYFCASSQEWGFKNIQYFGAGTRLSVL.

This clonotype was observed a handful of times. The chain uses TRBV27 and TRBJ2-3; 9 nucleotides align to TRBD1. The J segment lost 6 bases and the V segment lost 5 bases, leaving 9 bases of the junction unmatched. This CDR3 spans 15 amino acids. Germline V gene lookup returns CDR1 MNHEY and CDR2 SMNVEV (reference sequence). This chain's CDR3 is CASSQKQGARDTQYF. DNA for the CDR3: TGTGCCAGCAGTCAAAAACAGGGGGCGAGGGATACGCAGTATTTT.

The rearrangement uses TRBV6-6 and TRBJ1-1; D is possibly TRBD1 (6 bases). The germline gives CDR1 MNHNY, CDR2 SVGAGI (reference sequence). Trimming removed 10 bases at V and 11 bases at J, with 23 bases between. The CDR3 consists of 13 residues. The CDR3 nucleotides are TGTGCCACCGACAAGGGGGGACGCAGCGGGGCTTTCTTT. This sequence encodes CATDKGGRSGAFF.

The chain joins TRBV13 to TRBJ2-7; TRBD2 matches at 7 bases. The germline V gene encodes CDR1 PRHDT and CDR2 FYEKMQ (reference sequence). This CDR3 region has 14 residues. With 5 bases clipped from V and 3 bases from J, the junction kept 7 bases outside the gene matches. The CDR3 reads CASSDTGLNYEQYF. The CDR3 DNA reads TGTGCCAGCAGCGATACGGGACTAAACTACGAGCAGTACTTC.

The chain is built from TRBV15 and TRBJ1-5; 7 nucleotides align to TRBD1. V was pared by 7 bases and J by 6 bases, with 9 bases of the junction left unmatched. The CDR3 runs to 14 residues. Per the germline V gene, CDR1 is LNHNV and CDR2 is YYDKDF (reference sequence). CDR3 nucleotide sequence: TGTGCCACCACTGAAGGGGGCGGGCCTCAGCCCCAGCATTTT. Translating it yields CATTEGGGPQPQHF.

This clonotype appeared a single time. V and J are TRBV18 and TRBJ2-7, with D unresolved. This CDR3 is 13 amino acids long. Looked up from germline, CDR1 is KGHSH and CDR2 is LQKENI. V dropped 0 bases and J dropped 4 bases, with 7 bases sitting between them. CDR3 coding DNA: TGTGCCAGCTCACCACCGGCACAGTACGAGCAGTACTTC. Residues: CASSPPAQYEQYF.

V usage is TRBV12-3 or TRBV12-4 and J usage is TRBJ2-1; 9 nucleotides line up with TRBD1. The CDR3 is made up of 15 amino acids. The trim removed 6 bases at V and 2 bases at J, leaving 5 bases unmatched. CDR3 loop: CASRETGGAYNEQFF. CDR3 nucleotide sequence: TGTGCCAGCAGGGAAACAGGGGGCGCCTACAATGAGCAGTTCTTC.

Regarding this clonotype: Relative to the germline gene, one junction end is altered; a read error may explain this. The V call is TRBV4-1, the J call TRBJ2-2, with D perhaps TRBD1 or TRBD2 (5 bases each). The germline CDR1 and CDR2 sequences are MGHRA and YSYEKL. This CDR3 contains 13 residues. CDR3 region: CANSARDAGELFF. In DNA form, the CDR3 reads TGCGCCAACAGCGCCCGGGACGCCGGGGAGCTGTTTTTT.

This clonotype was seen more than once but under ten times. The CDR3 sequence: CASSPTGGLSQETQYF. CDR3 coding DNA: TGTGCCAGCAGTCCGACAGGGGGCCTAAGTCAAGAGACCCAGTACTTC. This chain connects TRBV12-3 or TRBV12-4 to TRBJ2-5; 10 bases map to TRBD1. With 5 bases clipped from V and 2 bases from J, the junction kept 8 bases outside the gene matches. The CDR3 extends over 16 amino acids.

As regards this clonotype: The junction shows a germline mismatch at one end, possibly a read error. The V call is TRBV7-7, the J call TRBJ2-5; possibly TRBD1 for D (5 bases). Germline V CDR1 and CDR2: SSHAT, FNYEAQ (reference sequence). This CDR3 has 13 residues. CDR3 sequence (DNA): TGTGCTAGCAGCGACAGCTTCCAAGAGACCCAGTACTTC. Amino acids: CASSDSFQETQYF.

The chain combines TRBV27 with TRBJ2-3; TRBD2 agrees at 7 bases. CDR3 length equals 14 residues. The germline V gene encodes CDR1 MNHEY and CDR2 SMNVEV (reference sequence). Trimming at V came to 9 bases and at J to 4 bases, leaving 10 bases not matched to a gene. The CDR3 sequence: CASWDYLESDTQYF. The CDR3 bases are TGTGCCAGTTGGGACTATCTAGAGTCAGATACGCAGTATTTT.

The V gene is TRBV27, the J gene TRBJ1-1, with 7 bases that match TRBD1. CDR3 length: 15 residues. Trimming removed 6 bases from V and 5 bases from J; junction bases left unmatched: 12. Germline V lookup: CDR1 MNHEY, CDR2 SMNVEV (reference sequence). CDR3 in DNA: TGTGCCAGCAGAAGCGACACAGGGGTGGAGACTGAAGCTTTCTTT. Protein product: CASRSDTGVETEAFF.

Comment on this clonotype: At one boundary the junction diverges from the germline segment, which might be a read error. The chain uses TRBV2 and TRBJ2-1; 12 positions match TRBD2. Per the germline V gene, CDR1 is SNHLY and CDR2 is FYNNEI. CDR3 length equals 18 residues. CDR3 coding DNA: TGTGCCAGCAGCAAGGGGACTAGCGGGCGGGGGGCCTACAGTGAGCAGTTCTTC. Residues: CASSKGTSGRGAYSEQFF.

The chain combines TRBV4-2 with TRBJ1-2; D is possibly TRBD1 (5 bases). Germline CDR1 LGHNA, CDR2 YNFKEQ. This CDR3 spans 16 amino acids. Trimming took off 4 bases at V and 3 bases at J, with 18 bases between the two ends. CDR3 protein: CASSRTRDPGDYGYTF. For the CDR3, the DNA is TGTGCCAGCAGCCGTACCCGGGACCCGGGGGACTATGGCTACACCTTC.

This chain joins TRBV19 and TRBJ1-4; D gene unclear. Trimming pared 1 base from V and 5 bases from J, leaving 14 bases between. Germline values: CDR1 LNHDA, CDR2 SQIVND (reference sequence). The CDR3 sequence is 16 residues long. The CDR3 spells CASSIAPDGRNEKLFF. Here the CDR3 DNA reads TGTGCCAGTAGTATAGCCCCGGACGGGAGAAATGAAAAACTGTTTTTT.

This clonotype was counted only a few times. The chain recombines TRBV6-2 or TRBV6-3 with TRBJ1-6, with D possibly being TRBD1 (5 bases). V was clipped by 2 bases and J by 10 bases, with 18 bases between them. CDR3 length equals 16 residues. Germline CDR1 reads MNHEY; CDR2 reads SVGEGT. CDR3 nucleotides: TGTGCCAGCAGTTACCAGGGACCGATGAACTTCTCACCCCTCCACTTT. Encoded protein: CASSYQGPMNFSPLHF.

The chain has TRBV28 and TRBJ2-3; 9 positions match TRBD1. Germline CDR1 and CDR2: MDHEN and SYDVKM. The CDR3 loop spans 15 amino acids. Unmatched junction bases numbered 7, after V lost 7 bases and J lost 2 bases. Here the CDR3 DNA reads TGTGCCAGCACCCTGGGACAGGGAAACACAGATACGCAGTATTTT. This translates into CASTLGQGNTDTQYF.

The CDR3 bases are TGCGCCAGCAGCCAAGTAAACACGGCAGGCGAGCAGTTCTTC. This codes for CASSQVNTAGEQFF. J is TRBJ2-1 and V is TRBV4-3, with D uncertain. CDR3 length equals 14 residues. Germline V lookup: CDR1 LGHNA, CDR2 YSLEER. V lost 1 base, J lost 10 bases, and 14 bases lay in between.

This clonotype came up many times. V usage is TRBV7-2 and J usage is TRBJ1-2, with TRBD1 matching 7 bases. Trimming cost V 4 bases and J 1 base; bases outside gene matches: 9. The CDR3 is 16 amino acids. CDR1 is SGHTA and CDR2 is FQGNSA in the germline V gene. The DNA of the CDR3 is TGTGCCAGCAGCTCTTGGGACAGATTTTTTAACTATGGCTACACCTTC. Translated, it gives CASSSWDRFFNYGYTF.

This chain uses TRBV5-6 with TRBJ1-6, with a possible D match to TRBD1 (6 bases). Germline V gene sequence: CDR1 SGHDT, CDR2 YYEEEE. Trimming removed 4 bases from V and 5 bases from J, with 10 bases in between. The CDR3 has 14 amino acids. The CDR3, as DNA: TGTGCCAGCAGCGTTTCAGGGGATAATTCACCCCTCCACTTT. It yields the protein CASSVSGDNSPLHF.

This clonotype was picked up a small number of times. This chain joins TRBV15 and TRBJ2-7; no clear D. Trimming took off 2 bases at V and 0 bases at J, with 11 bases between the two ends. Germline V gives CDR1 LNHNV, CDR2 YYDKDF (reference sequence). The length of the CDR3 is 15 residues. CDR3 protein: CATSRLDGSSYEQYF. The CDR3 coding sequence is TGTGCCACCAGCAGACTGGACGGTAGCTCCTACGAGCAGTACTTC.

V is TRBV19 and J is TRBJ2-7, with TRBD2 matching over 10 bases. Germline V lookup: CDR1 LNHDA, CDR2 SQIVND (reference sequence). The CDR3 extends over 16 amino acids. V shed 5 bases, J shed 2 bases, and the junction held 9 bases outside the gene matches. The CDR3 sequence: CASSLTGTSAAYEQYV. The DNA for the CDR3 is TGTGCCAGTAGTCTCACCGGGACTAGCGCCGCCTACGAGCAGTACGTC.

This clonotype appeared a few times. The gene calls are TRBV5-5 and TRBJ1-6; D is uncertain. The CDR3 spans 15 residues. The germline V gene has CDR1 SGHKS and CDR2 YYEKEE (reference sequence). V lost 0 bases, J lost 6 bases, and 10 bases lay in between. Written as DNA, the CDR3 is TGTGCCAGCAGCTTGGGCCGGGTCGGTAATTCACCCCTCCACTTT. Translated, it gives CASSLGRVGNSPLHF.

This clonotype was seen a handful of times. The chain employs TRBV4-1 and TRBJ2-5; 7 nucleotides agree with TRBD1. The CDR3 loop spans 15 amino acids. CDR1 and CDR2 from the germline V gene are MGHRA and YSYEKL. Germline trimming cut 3 bases from V and 5 bases from J; bases unmatched to any gene: 9. The CDR3 is CASSQTPDRVETQYF. The DNA of the CDR3 is TGCGCCAGCAGCCAGACACCCGACAGGGTGGAGACCCAGTACTTC.